This T cell receptor (beta chain) came from a study of T cells in Graves' hyperthyroidism and ophthalmopathy (dated by TCRdb to the late 2010s). Broadly, across the study: Peripheral blood samples were taken at initial diagnosis, before any treatment was given. TCR V-J signatures able to tell the groups apart were searched for in a discovery cohort of some 100 patients, of whom approximately 40 had Graves' ophthalmopathy and around 57 had stable Graves' hyperthyroidism. The roughly 94 discovery patients were randomly divided into training and test sets at a 7:3 ratio. The paper reports TCR Vbeta CDR3 sequencing of 140 or so peripheral blood samples: around 41 ophthalmopathy, roughly 80 hyperthyroidism and approximately 17 progressor patients. In addition, the study compared T-cell repertoires in thyroid tissue and in blood from six Graves' hyperthyroidism patients. After blood sampling, hyperthyroidism patients were treated with methimazole at a starting dose of 30 mg daily, and ophthalmopathy patients were treated with high-dose intravenous methylprednisolone. Prospective prediction of ophthalmopathy was tested in an independent validation cohort consisting of fewer than 20 hyperthyroidism patients and approximately 16 patients who later progressed to ophthalmopathy. Broader findings and caveats from the paper: In cross-validation, a model built on a 13 V-J signature told ophthalmopathy apart from stable hyperthyroidism with about 90% sensitivity and 81% to 82% specificity, and in testing the same model reached 80%/75%. Blood samples also contained most of the expanded thyroid clonotypes (frequency above 0.001), which suggests that blood repertoires may reflect thyroid immune responses. Sample size was not statistically predetermined, and investigators were not blinded to group allocation. In validation, the model predicted progression to ophthalmopathy a median of 6.5 months before onset, with 65% to 71% sensitivity and about 75% specificity.

This clonotype was detected ten times or more. Its antigen is not yet known. No much larger clonotype is one base removed from it; base qualities were not supplied. TCR beta CDR3 regions were amplified from RNA transcripts. For the first round of RT-PCR on the TCR CDR3, the HTBI primer set was used together with the Qiagen OneStep RT-PCR kit. A second multiplex PCR round built the libraries, followed by size selection and purification. Libraries were sequenced paired-end with 100 bp reads on an Illumina HiSeq2000. Per the source publication's procedure: SOAPnuke was used to process the raw data, removing reads that contained adapters or uncalled bases, had a mean Phred below 15, or lacked an exact match to the constant primer or identifier. COPE v1.2.5 was used to merge the high-quality paired reads, and each unique nucleotide sequence was defined as a clonotype. MiTCR v1.1 was used to align the clonotypes against IMGT TRBV, TRBD and TRBJ reference segments. The analysis was restricted to V-J combinations with a frequency above 0.0001, which together covered just over 98% of the repertoires. A TCS score was defined as the ratio of F50 (clonal expansion) to E x V (chaos), with BLOSUM62-based TCRdist applied between CDR3 peptides within each V-J. Welch's t-statistics and random forest reduced around 520 V-J features to some 14, which were used in a naive Bayes classifier (R e1071). TCRdb's own reprocessing of the public reads used fastp at Q25 and MiXCR and kept productive beta chains. Rows with one shared CDR3 protein collapse into an entry with the most common genes and DNA. The V and J calls come from TCRdb's annotation, not from the publication. Counted in this sample were some 570,000 distinct CDR3 sequences; approximately 15% of them appeared once. The ten most abundant clones make up 7.1% of the sample.

Ophthalmopathy patients had moderately to severely active disease, with a Clinical Activity Score of 3 or more, a NOSPECS grade of 4 or more, and a disease duration of less than 3 months. Patients with uncontrolled infections, other autoimmune diseases, pregnancy or lactation were excluded. Clinical symptoms, serum thyroxine and TRAb, thyroid ultrasound, and orbital computed tomography formed the basis for the diagnoses. Ficoll-Paque density gradient centrifugation was used to isolate PBMCs from around 9.1 ml of fresh peripheral blood. Total RNA was extracted using Trizol reagent, and RNA quality was assessed on an Agilent 2100 Bioanalyzer. CDR3 length: 16 amino acids, cysteine to phenylalanine. Of the read, only the CDR3 DNA is kept; its 48 bases are in frame from base 1. Taken from the germline V gene, the CDR1 and CDR2 loops are SGHRS and YFSETQ. The junction shows trimming of 1 base on V and 9 bases on J, and the gene matches do not reach 8 bases of it.

The sequence is built from TRBV5-1 and TRBJ2-1, and TRBD2 aligns with 12 junction nucleotides. Sequenced: blood. The TCR originated in a woman younger than 30 with Graves' ophthalmopathy. In nucleotide form, the sequence is TGCGCCAGCAGCTTGCCCACTAGCGGGAGGCGGGGTGAGCAGTTCTTC. Protein translation: CASSLPTSGRRGEQFF.